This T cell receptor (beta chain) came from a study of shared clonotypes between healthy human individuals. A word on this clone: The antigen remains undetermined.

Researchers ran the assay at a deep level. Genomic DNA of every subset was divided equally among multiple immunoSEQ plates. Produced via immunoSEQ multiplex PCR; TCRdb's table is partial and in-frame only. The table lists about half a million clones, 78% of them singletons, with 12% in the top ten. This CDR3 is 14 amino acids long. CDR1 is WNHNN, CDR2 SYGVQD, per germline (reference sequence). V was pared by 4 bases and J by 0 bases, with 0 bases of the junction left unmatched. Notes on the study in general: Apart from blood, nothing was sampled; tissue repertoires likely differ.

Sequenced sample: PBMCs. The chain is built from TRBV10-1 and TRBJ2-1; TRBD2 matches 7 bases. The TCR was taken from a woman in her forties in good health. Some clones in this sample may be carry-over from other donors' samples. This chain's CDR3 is CASSGGSSYNEQFF. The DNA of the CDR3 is TGCGCCAGCAGTGGCGGGAGCTCCTACAATGAGCAGTTCTTC.